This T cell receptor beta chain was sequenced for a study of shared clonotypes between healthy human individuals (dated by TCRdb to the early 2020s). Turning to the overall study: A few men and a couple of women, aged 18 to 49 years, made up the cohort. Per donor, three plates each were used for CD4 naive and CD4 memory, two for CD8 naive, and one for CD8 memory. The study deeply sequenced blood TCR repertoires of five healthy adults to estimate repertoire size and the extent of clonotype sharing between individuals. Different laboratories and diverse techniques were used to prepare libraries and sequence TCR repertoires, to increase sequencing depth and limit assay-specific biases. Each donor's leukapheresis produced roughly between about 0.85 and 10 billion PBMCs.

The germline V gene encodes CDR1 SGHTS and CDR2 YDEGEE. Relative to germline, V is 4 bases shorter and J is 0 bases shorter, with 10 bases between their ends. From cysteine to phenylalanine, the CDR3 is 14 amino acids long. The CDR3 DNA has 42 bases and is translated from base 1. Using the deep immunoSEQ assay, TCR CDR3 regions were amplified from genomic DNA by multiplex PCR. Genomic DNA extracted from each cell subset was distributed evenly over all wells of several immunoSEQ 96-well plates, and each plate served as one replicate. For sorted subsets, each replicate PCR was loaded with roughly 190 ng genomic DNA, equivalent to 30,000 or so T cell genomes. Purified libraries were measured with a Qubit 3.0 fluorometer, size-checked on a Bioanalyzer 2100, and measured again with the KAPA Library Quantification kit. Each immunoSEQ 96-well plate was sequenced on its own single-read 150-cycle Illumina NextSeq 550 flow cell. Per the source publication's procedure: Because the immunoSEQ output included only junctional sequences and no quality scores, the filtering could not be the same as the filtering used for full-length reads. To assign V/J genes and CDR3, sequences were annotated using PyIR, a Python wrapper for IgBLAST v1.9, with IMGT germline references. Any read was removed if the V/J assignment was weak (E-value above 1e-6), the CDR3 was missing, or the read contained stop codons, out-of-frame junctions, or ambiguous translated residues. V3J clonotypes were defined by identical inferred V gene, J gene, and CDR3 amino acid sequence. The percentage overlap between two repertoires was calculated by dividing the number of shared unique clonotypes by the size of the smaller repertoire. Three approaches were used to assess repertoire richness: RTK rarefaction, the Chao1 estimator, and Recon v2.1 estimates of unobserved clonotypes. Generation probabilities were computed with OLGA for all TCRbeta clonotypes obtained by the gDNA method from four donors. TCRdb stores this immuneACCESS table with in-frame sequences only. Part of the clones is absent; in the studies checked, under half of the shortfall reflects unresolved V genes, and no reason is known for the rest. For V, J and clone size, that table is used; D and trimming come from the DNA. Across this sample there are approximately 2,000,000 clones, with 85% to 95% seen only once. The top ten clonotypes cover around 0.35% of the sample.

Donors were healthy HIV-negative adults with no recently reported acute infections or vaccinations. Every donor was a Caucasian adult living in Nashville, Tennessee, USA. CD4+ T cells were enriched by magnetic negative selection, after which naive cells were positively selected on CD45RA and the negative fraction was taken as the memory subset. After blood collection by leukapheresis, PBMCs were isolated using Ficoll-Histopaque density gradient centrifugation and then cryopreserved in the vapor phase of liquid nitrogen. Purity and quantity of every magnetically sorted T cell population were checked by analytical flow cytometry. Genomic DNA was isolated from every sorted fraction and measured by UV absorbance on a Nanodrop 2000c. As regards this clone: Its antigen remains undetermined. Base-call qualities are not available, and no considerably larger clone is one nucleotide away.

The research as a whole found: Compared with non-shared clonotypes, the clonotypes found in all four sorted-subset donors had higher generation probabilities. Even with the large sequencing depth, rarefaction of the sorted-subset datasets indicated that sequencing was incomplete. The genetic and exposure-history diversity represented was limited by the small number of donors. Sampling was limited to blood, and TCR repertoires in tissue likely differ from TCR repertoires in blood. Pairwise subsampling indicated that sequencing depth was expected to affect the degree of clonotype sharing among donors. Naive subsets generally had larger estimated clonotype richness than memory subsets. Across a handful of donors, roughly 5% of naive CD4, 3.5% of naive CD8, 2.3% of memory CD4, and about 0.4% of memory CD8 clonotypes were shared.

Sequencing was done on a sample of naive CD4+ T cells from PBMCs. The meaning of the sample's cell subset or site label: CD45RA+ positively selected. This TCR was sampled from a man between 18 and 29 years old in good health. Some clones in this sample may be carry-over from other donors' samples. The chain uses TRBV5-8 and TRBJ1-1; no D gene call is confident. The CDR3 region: CASSPGWVNTEAFF. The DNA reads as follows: TGTGCCAGCAGCCCCGGGTGGGTGAACACTGAAGCTTTCTTT.